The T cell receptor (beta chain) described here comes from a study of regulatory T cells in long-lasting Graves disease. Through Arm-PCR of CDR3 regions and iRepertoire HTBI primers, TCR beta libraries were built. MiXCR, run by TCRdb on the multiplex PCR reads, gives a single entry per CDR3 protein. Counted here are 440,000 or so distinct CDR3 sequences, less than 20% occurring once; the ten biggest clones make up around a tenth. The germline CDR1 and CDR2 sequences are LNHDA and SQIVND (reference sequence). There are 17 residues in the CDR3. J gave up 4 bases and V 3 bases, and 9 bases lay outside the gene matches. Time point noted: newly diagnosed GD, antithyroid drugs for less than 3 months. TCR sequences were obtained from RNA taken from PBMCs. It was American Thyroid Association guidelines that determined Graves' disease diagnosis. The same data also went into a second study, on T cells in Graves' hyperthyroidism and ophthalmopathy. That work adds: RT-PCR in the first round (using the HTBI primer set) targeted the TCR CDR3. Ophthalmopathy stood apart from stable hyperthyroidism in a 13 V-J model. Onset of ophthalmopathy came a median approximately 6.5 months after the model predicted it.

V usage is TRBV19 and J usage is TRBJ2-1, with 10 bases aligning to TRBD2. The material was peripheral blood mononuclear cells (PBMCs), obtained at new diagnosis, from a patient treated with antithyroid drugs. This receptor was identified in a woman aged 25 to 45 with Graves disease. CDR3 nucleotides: TGTGCCAGTAGTATTTATGGAGGGACTAGCGTTTACAATGAGCAGTTCTTC. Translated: CASSIYGGTSVYNEQFF.